Below, 7 T cell receptor beta chains from the same sample are listed, as sequenced in a study of T cell clonality in common variable immunodeficiency. No antigens are known for them. TCRdb keeps only in-frame clones here, not all; method: immunoSEQ multiplex PCR. This sample has roughly 14,000 clones and no singletons, with approximately 12% in the ten largest. Study-level results: Fewer deletions and N-nucleotide insertions were reportedly seen in common variable immunodeficiency TCR beta sequences.

The sample taken for sequencing was peripheral blood mononuclear cells. Receptors originate from a human donor with common variable immunodeficiency.

This clone was seen a handful of times. Read sequence stops 3 residues before the CDR3 end, and the germline J gene provides the missing end. The V gene is TRBV6-2 or TRBV6-3, the J gene TRBJ2-7, with 13 positions matching TRBD2. The J segment lost 3 bases and the V segment lost 9 bases, leaving 14 bases of the junction unmatched. CDR1 MNHEY and CDR2 SVGEGT come from the germline V gene. CDR3 size: 17 residues. The CDR3 DNA, read in part, is TGTGCCAGTATGGATCCTGGACTAGCGGGAGTCGGCTACGAG. Translation gives CASMDPGLAGVGYE. The full CDR3 sequence reads CASMDPGLAGVGYEQYF.

About this clone itself: The CDR3 extends 3 residues past the end of the read, so its final part is completed from the germline J gene. The chain combines TRBV2 with TRBJ1-1, with 8 bases matching TRBD1. This CDR3 comprises 15 residues. Germline CDR1 and CDR2: SNHLY and FYNNEI. V shed 6 bases, J shed 3 bases, and the junction held 9 bases outside the gene matches. The CDR3 is CASRVRTGRDTEAFF. CDR3 bases read: TGTGCCAGCAGGGTGCGGACAGGGCGGGACACTGAA.

As to this clone: The read gets to within 3 residues of the CDR3 end, and the germline J gene fills in the rest. This chain connects TRBV20-1 to TRBJ1-3; a possible D gene is TRBD1 (6 bases). The CDR3 length is 15 residues. The ends were cut back, 5 bases at V and 2 bases at J, with 16 bases in the middle. Germline values: CDR1 DFQATT, CDR2 SNEGSKA (reference sequence). This CDR3 is CSAFDRRRAGNTIYF. The sequenced part of the CDR3 DNA is TGCAGTGCTTTCGACAGGCGCCGCGCTGGAAACACC.

As to this clone: The read falls 3 residues short of the CDR3 end, and the missing part is taken from the germline J gene. The gene calls are TRBV19 and TRBJ2-1, with 9 nucleotides matching TRBD1. V trimming: 3 bases; J trimming: 6 bases; junction bases outside the gene matches: 15. The CDR3 runs to 18 residues. In germline, CDR1 is LNHDA, CDR2 SQIVND (reference sequence). CDR3 bases read: TGTGCCAGTAGTATCCTTATTTCAGGGACAGGGCAACTCAATGAG. It translates to CASSILISGTGQLNE. The whole CDR3 protein reads CASSILISGTGQLNEQFF. Combining the CDR3 with reference TRBV19 and TRBJ2-1 gives the whole variable domain DGGITQSPKYLFRKEGQNVTLSCEQNLNHDAMYWYRQDPGQGLRLIYYSQIVNDFQKGDIAEGYSVSREKKESFPLTVTSAQKNPTAFYLCASSILISGTGQLNEQFFGPGTRLTVL.

This clone is deemed medium-sized (0.01 to 0.1%). The read comes to an end 3 residues before the CDR3 does, leaving the germline J gene to fill in the end. The chain carries TRBV9 and TRBJ1-2; D gene unclear. The V end was cut by 4 bases, the J end by 0 bases, with 10 bases between. The CDR3 is made up of 14 amino acids. The germline CDR1 and CDR2 sequences are SGDLS and YYNGEE. CDR3 DNA, as far as it was read: TGTGCCAGCAGCCCTAGCGCAACTAACTATGGC. Translating it yields CASSPSATNYG. The complete CDR3 reads CASSPSATNYGYTF.

With respect to this clone: The read comes to an end 3 residues before the CDR3 does, leaving the germline J gene to fill in the end. The chain carries TRBV19 and TRBJ1-1; a weak D match, TRBD1 (6 bases). Germline CDR1 is LNHDA and CDR2 is SQIVND (reference sequence). This CDR3 has 16 amino acids. Trimming pared 0 bases from V and 0 bases from J, leaving 11 bases between. The sequenced CDR3 bases are TGTGCCAGTAGTATAGATCTCAGGGGTTTGAACACTGAA. This sequence encodes CASSIDLRGLNTE. From start to end, the CDR3 is CASSIDLRGLNTEAFF.

Details on this clone: Coverage ceases 3 residues before the CDR3 finishes, and the germline J gene fills in the end. The gene calls are TRBV18 and TRBJ2-5; 7 nucleotides align to TRBD1. The length of the CDR3 is 14 residues. Germline V gives CDR1 KGHSH, CDR2 LQKENI. Trimming took 6 bases from V and 3 from J; bases not matched to a gene: 7. This CDR3 reads CASSKAGGKETQYF. CDR3 bases read: TGTGCCAGCTCCAAAGCAGGGGGAAAAGAGACC.